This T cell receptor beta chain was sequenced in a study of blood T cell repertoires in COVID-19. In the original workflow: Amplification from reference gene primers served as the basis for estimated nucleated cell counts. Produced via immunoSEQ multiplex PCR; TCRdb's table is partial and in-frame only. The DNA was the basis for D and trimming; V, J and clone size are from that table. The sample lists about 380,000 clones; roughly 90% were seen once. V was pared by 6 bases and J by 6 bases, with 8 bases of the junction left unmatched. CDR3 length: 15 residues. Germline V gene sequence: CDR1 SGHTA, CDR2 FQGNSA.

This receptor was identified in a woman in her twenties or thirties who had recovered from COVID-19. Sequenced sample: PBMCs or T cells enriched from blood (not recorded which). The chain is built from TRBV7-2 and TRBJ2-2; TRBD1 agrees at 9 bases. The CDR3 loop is CASSLTTGGAGELFF. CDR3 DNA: TGTGCCAGCAGTTTGACCACAGGGGGCGCCGGGGAGCTGTTTTTT.